The entry that follows covers one TCR beta chain sequence. The antigen is undetermined. Patients were excluded for autoimmune disease history or systemic immunosuppression. At cycle 4 day 1, cycle 7 day 1, and baseline, blood was sampled. The CDR3 extends over 15 amino acids. The V end lost 0 bases, the J end lost 2 bases, and 7 bases lay between the germline ends. CDR1 is MGHRA, CDR2 YSYEKL, per germline. The sample originates from a study of OX40 agonist ivuxolimab in advanced cancers. TCRdb's table, derived via immunoSEQ multiplex PCR, lists solely in-frame clones and lacks some. The sample has more than 80,000 clones, approximately 90% seen once. Study results and limitations: At doses 0.1 to 3.0 mg/kg, CD4+ and CD8+ clones expanded. Average numbers of expanded clones were greater in CD8+ T cells than in CD4+.

The specimen was CD4+ or CD8+ T cells sorted from blood, collected in a trial of the OX40 agonist ivuxolimab. The clonotype was recovered from an adult with an advanced solid tumor such as melanoma, head and neck, liver or kidney cancer. V and J are TRBV4-1 and TRBJ2-2, with D uncertain. CDR3 coding DNA: TGCGCCAGCAGCCAAGAGCCTCTTAACACCGGGGAGCTGTTTTTT. Translating it yields CASSQEPLNTGELFF.